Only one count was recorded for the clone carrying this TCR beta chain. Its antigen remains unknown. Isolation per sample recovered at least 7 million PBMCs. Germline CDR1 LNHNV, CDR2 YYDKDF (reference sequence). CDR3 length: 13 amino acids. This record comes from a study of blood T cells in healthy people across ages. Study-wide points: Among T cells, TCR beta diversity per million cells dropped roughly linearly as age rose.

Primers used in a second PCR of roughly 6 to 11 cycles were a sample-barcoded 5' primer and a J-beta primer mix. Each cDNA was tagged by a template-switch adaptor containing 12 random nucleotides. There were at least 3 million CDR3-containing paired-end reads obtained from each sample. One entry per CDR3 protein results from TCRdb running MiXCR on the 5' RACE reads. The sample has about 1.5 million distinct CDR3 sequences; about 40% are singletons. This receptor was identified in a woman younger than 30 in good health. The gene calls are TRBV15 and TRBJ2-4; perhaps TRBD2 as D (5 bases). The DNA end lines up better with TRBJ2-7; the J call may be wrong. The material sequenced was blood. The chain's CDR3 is CATSSERDYEQYF. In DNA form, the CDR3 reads TGTGCCACCAGCAGTGAACGGGACTACGAGCAGTACTTC.